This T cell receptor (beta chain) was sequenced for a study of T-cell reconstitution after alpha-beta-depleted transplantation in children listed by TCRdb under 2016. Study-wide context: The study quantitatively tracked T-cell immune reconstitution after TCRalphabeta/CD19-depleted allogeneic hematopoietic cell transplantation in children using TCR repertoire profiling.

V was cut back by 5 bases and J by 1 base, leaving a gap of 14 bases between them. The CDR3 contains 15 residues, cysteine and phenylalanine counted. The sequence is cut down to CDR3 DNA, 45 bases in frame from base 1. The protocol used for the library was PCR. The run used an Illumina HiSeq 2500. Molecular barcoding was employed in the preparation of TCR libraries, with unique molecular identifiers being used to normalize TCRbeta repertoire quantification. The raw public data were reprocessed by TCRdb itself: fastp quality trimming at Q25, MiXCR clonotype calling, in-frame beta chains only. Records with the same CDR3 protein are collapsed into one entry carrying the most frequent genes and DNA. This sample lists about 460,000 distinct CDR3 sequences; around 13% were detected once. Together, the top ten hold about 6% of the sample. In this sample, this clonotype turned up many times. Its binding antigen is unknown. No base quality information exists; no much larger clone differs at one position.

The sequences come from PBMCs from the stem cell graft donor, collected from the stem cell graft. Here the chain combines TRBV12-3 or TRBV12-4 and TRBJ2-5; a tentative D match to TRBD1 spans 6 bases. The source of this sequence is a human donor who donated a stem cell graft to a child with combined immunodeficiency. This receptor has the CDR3 CASSGQGQIQETQYF. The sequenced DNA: TGTGCCAGCAGTGGACAAGGACAGATCCAAGAGACCCAGTACTTC.